What follows are 6 T cell receptor beta chains derived from one specimen sequenced in a study of neoadjuvant nivolumab and ipilimumab in lung cancer. TCRdb keeps only in-frame clones here, not all; method: immunoSEQ multiplex PCR. The repertoire consists of over 25,000 clones, with 75% to 90% occurring once and the leading ten covering roughly 6.1%. This specimen was peripheral blood, taken before neoadjuvant nivolumab, alone or with ipilimumab. The source is an adult with non-small cell lung cancer.

The chain links TRBV5-1 to TRBJ2-5, with D perhaps matching TRBD1 (6 bases). CDR1 and CDR2 from the germline V gene are SGHRS and YFSETQ. This CDR3 has 14 residues. Trimming removed 2 bases at V and 5 bases at J, with 13 bases between. CDR3 DNA sequence: TGCGCCAGCAGCTTACAGGGCCAGGGGGAGACCCAGTACTTC. It encodes CASSLQGQGETQYF.

The chain employs TRBV10-3 and TRBJ1-1; no clear D gene. Germline V gene sequence: CDR1 ENHRY, CDR2 SYGVKD. The V and J ends lost 1 base and 7 bases respectively, with 10 bases between them. This CDR3 has 13 amino acids. The chain's CDR3 is CAISEFGGDEAFF. CDR3 DNA: TGTGCCATCAGTGAGTTCGGAGGAGATGAAGCTTTCTTT.

This clone was detected once. This sequence joins TRBV5-4 and TRBJ2-1; TRBD2 matches at 15 bases. The V gene's germline CDR1 is SGHNT and CDR2 YYREEE (reference sequence). Trimming cost V 4 bases and J 9 bases; bases outside gene matches: 5. This CDR3 region has 15 residues. The CDR3 region is CASSQGTSGGREQFF. CDR3 bases: TGTGCCAGCAGCCAGGGGACTAGCGGGGGGCGTGAGCAGTTCTTC.

The rearrangement links TRBV7-3 to TRBJ2-2; the match to TRBD2 covers 8 bases. This CDR3 is built from 17 residues. Trimming removed 4 bases from V and 6 bases from J; junction bases left unmatched: 13. From germline, CDR1 is SGHTA and CDR2 FQGTGA. As DNA, the CDR3 is TGTGCCAGCAGCTATTACACGGGACTAGATATCCCCGGGGAGCTGTTTTTT. Amino acids: CASSYYTGLDIPGELFF.

This chain uses TRBV4-1 with TRBJ2-5; D is uncertain. V was trimmed by 4 bases and J by 5 bases, leaving 11 bases between them. Germline V CDR1 and CDR2: MGHRA, YSYEKL. The CDR3 has 13 residues. The chain's CDR3 is CASSPFFGETQYF. The CDR3 DNA is TGCGCCAGCAGCCCCTTCTTCGGGGAGACCCAGTACTTC.

The J gene is TRBJ1-5, the V gene TRBV6-1; unclear D gene. There are 15 residues in the CDR3. Germline CDR1 and CDR2: MNHNS and SASEGT. V was pared by 5 bases and J by 0 bases, with 11 bases between. CDR3 loop: CASSTDGYSNQPQHF. The DNA of the CDR3 is TGTGCCAGCAGTACAGACGGATATAGCAATCAGCCCCAGCATTTT.